The TCR beta chain described here comes from a study of blood T cell repertoires in COVID-19 (TCRdb year 2020). Context from the whole study: Collaborator samples came from the United States, Italy and Spain and covered acute and convalescent phases of COVID-19. The material from the prospective study consisted of cDNA or gDNA derived from T cells, B-cell-depleted T cells, or PBMCs. Deeply sampled blood TCRbeta repertoires from subjects exposed to, actively infected with, or recovered from COVID-19 were included in the dataset. The repertoires were released in a freely available public database meant as a resource for research on the immune response to SARS-CoV-2. The samples were drawn from the first 160 participants of the ongoing ImmuneRACE study and from 950 to 1,500 subjects provided by 6 global collaborators. Sample metadata almost always included a de-identified subject ID, COVID-19 status, age in years and sex. HLA class I and class II types, where available, came from metadata supplied by the sample provider rather than from assay-based typing.

One collaborating source in Seattle enrolled patients during active infection and followed them longitudinally through the course of disease. The collaborating institutions used their own protocols to collect whole blood in K2EDTA tubes. Collaborator samples were shipped for TCRbeta analysis as frozen whole blood, isolated PBMCs, or DNA extracted from either sample type. The immunoSEQ Assay, a bias-controlled multiplex PCR, was used to amplify TCRbeta CDR3 regions from genomic DNA. In the authors' own workflow: The number of nucleated cells in each sample was estimated by amplification of reference gene primers within the assay. Sequence reads were collapsed and filtered to measure the absolute abundance of every unique TCRbeta CDR3 rearrangement. For each sample, productive Simpson clonality was calculated as the square root of Simpson's diversity index over productive rearrangements. TCRdb retrieved this table from immuneACCESS and kept in-frame rearrangements only. Not all clones are present; in checked studies, unresolved V genes account for under half, and no reason is known for the remainder. V and J calls and clone size are those listed in that table; D and trimming were worked out from the DNA. The sample table holds 390,000 or so clones, of which roughly 90% were seen once. Around 2.8% of the sample is held by the ten biggest clonotypes.

What the research found in general, with its limitations: The amount of clinical and demographic metadata varied by source and participant and was provided uncurated.

From the cysteine through the phenylalanine, the CDR3 covers 15 amino acids. Solely the CDR3 DNA is kept, with 45 bases framed from the first base. Reading the germline V gene gives CDR1 SGHTA and CDR2 FQGNSA. From V the trimming removes 3 bases and from J it removes 4 bases, while the gene matches leave 6 bases of the junction unaccounted for. On this clone itself: What this receptor recognizes is not known. No base-level quality is on record; no much larger clone is a single base apart.

The origin of this receptor is a woman in her thirties with COVID-19, enrolled during active disease. The sequence joins TRBV7-2 to TRBJ2-3; TRBD2 aligns with 8 central bases. What was sequenced was peripheral blood. Here the CDR3 is given as CASSFFYGGADTQYF. Read as DNA, the sequence is TGTGCCAGCAGCTTCTTTTACGGGGGGGCAGATACGCAGTATTTT.